Listed here are 6 T cell receptor beta chains from one sample, sequenced in a study of cytomegalovirus exposure and HLA in healthy donors. Here immunoSEQ multiplex PCR was the method, and the copy in TCRdb shows in-frame clones only, minus some. The data show 55,000 to 80,000 clones, 85% to 95% seen once. Sequenced: PBMCs. The receptors stem from a woman under 30 in good health and CMV-seropositive.

This clone was observed a single time. This chain uses TRBV6-5 with TRBJ2-1; 8 nucleotides agree with TRBD1. Germline assignment: CDR1 MNHEY and CDR2 SVGAGI. The CDR3 is 15 residues long. Germline trimming cut 5 bases from V and 7 bases from J; bases unmatched to any gene: 10. The chain's CDR3 is CASSPGGWGSNEQFF. In DNA form, the CDR3 reads TGTGCCAGCAGTCCAGGGGGCTGGGGGTCTAATGAGCAGTTCTTC.

The chain links TRBV28 to TRBJ1-4; 7 bases line up with TRBD1. J gave up 1 base and V 3 bases, and 5 bases lay outside the gene matches. Looked up from germline, CDR1 is MDHEN and CDR2 is SYDVKM. There are 16 residues in the CDR3. CDR3 protein: CASSFQRGQTNEKLFF. CDR3 nucleotides: TGTGCCAGCAGTTTCCAGAGGGGGCAAACTAATGAAAAACTGTTTTTT.

V is TRBV5-6 and J is TRBJ1-3, with D uncertain. V lost 0 bases and J 5 bases, leaving 9 bases between the germline ends. The CDR3 loop spans 14 amino acids. Germline-derived CDR1 and CDR2 are SGHDT and YYEEEE. This CDR3 reads CASSLAGFRNTIYF. For the CDR3, the DNA is TGTGCCAGCAGCTTGGCCGGGTTCAGAAACACCATATATTTT.

The CDR3 bases are TGCGCCAGCAGCCAAGATACGGACACTGAAGCTTTCTTT. It is translated as CASSQDTDTEAFF. This chain links TRBV4-3 with TRBJ1-1; D call uncertain. The germline V and J ends were trimmed by 0 bases and 3 bases, with 5 bases remaining between them. This CDR3 region has 13 residues. Germline lookup yields CDR1 LGHNA and CDR2 YSLEER.

The chain recombines TRBV6-1 with TRBJ1-4; tentative D call: TRBD1 (6 bases). CDR1 and CDR2 from the germline V gene are MNHNS and SASEGT. There are 17 residues in the CDR3. Deletions cut 4 bases from V and 0 bases from J, with 15 bases between. The CDR3 reads CASSGQGIDATNEKLFF. The CDR3 DNA reads as TGTGCCAGCAGTGGGCAGGGGATCGATGCAACTAATGAAAAACTGTTTTTT.

V usage is TRBV6-1 and J usage is TRBJ1-2; 10 bases map to TRBD1. CDR3 length: 13 residues. The junction had 2 bases not matched to a gene; V was cut back by 3 bases and J by 7 bases. CDR1 is MNHNS and CDR2 is SASEGT in the germline V gene. The CDR3 DNA reads TGTGCCAGCAGTGACCGGGACAGGGGTGGCTACACCTTC. It yields the protein CASSDRDRGGYTF.